This T cell receptor beta chain is from a study of cytomegalovirus exposure and HLA in healthy donors. Findings and caveats of the study: Indistinguishability led to the exclusion of some V segments, TRBV6-2 and TRBV6-3 included.

CDR3 length: 16 amino acids. The ends were cut back, 4 bases at V and 15 bases at J, with 27 bases in the middle. Germline CDR1 and CDR2: KGHSH and LQKENI. On this clone itself: Its antigen is still unknown.

The PCR used 60 Vbeta and 13 Jbeta primers. This table comes from immunoSEQ multiplex PCR, and its TCRdb copy is limited to in-frame clones, with some not included. The sample lists about 130,000 clones, around 81% occurring once. The source material was PBMCs. The chain recombines TRBV18 with TRBJ1-4; perhaps TRBD1 as D (6 bases). The origin of this receptor is a man in his late teens or twenties in good health and CMV-seronegative. CDR3 DNA sequence: TGTGCCAGCTCACTAACCAACCGAGACAGGTCGTCGGTTTTGTTTTTT. This translates into CASSLTNRDRSSVLFF. The whole variable domain, filled in from reference TRBV18 and TRBJ1-4, reads NAGVMQNPRHLVRRRGQEARLRCSPMKGHSHVYWYRQLPEEGLKFMVYLQKENIIDESGMPKERFSAEFPKEGPSILRIQQVVRGDSAAYFCASSLTNRDRSSVLFFGSGTQLSVL.